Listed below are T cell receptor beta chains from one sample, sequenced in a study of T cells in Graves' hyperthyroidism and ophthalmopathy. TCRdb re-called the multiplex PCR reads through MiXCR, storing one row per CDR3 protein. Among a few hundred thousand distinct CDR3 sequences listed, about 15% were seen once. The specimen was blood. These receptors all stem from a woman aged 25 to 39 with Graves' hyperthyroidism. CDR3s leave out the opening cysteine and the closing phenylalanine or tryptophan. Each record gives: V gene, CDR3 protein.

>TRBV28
ASSPTLYEQY
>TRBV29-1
SVRGEGKPQH
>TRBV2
ASKFTSGSGDTQY
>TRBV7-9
ASSLRQTDTQY
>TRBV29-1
SVEGLAGEGIGIYEQY
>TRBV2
ASSDPLAGVYNEQF
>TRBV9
ASSVEEREGYNEQF
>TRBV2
ASSPRHRGVTEAF
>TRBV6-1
ASSKWGPQTEAF
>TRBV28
ASSTEPLGLAGNLKNIQY
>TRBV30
AWSVPSGSRTTGELF
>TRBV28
ASTKSGTGLFNEQF
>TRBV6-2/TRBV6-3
GSSGGQGGPMNTEAF
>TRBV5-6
ASSFRMTGEAF
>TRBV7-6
ASSLGGDRRNQPQH